The next 19 T cell receptor beta chains were all read from a single sample in a study of T cell changes during pregnancy in multiple sclerosis. Repertoires were generated with immunoSEQ multiplex PCR, while TCRdb's copy carries only in-frame clones and drops some. This table holds about 94,000 clones, over 90% found once. This specimen consisted of peripheral blood, obtained in the third trimester of pregnancy. The receptors were sampled from a female donor with multiple sclerosis, enrolled in a pregnancy study.

This chain joins TRBV6-1 and TRBJ1-2; 7 positions agree with TRBD1. Per germline, CDR1 MNHNS and CDR2 SASEGT. V lost 6 bases and J lost 0; bases outside the gene matches: 1. There are 13 residues in the CDR3. The CDR3 region is CASRGTANYGYTF. For the CDR3, the DNA is TGTGCCAGCAGGGGGACAGCTAACTATGGCTACACCTTC.

V gene TRBV7-6 combines with J gene TRBJ2-7, with TRBD2 matching over 8 bases. CDR3 size: 16 residues. V dropped 1 base and J dropped 1; count of bases not matched to a gene: 6. Germline V gene sequence: CDR1 SGHVS, CDR2 FNYEAQ. As DNA, the CDR3 is TGTGCCAGCAGCTTAGGTACGGGAGGGCCGTCCTACGAGCAGTACTTC. It translates to CASSLGTGGPSYEQYF.

This clone has only one observation. The chain has TRBV28 and TRBJ1-5; D is unclear. The CDR3 is 17 amino acids. With 7 bases removed from V and 1 base from J, the gap between germline ends came to 20 bases. Germline V gives CDR1 MDHEN, CDR2 SYDVKM. This CDR3 reads CASTLTRFARSNQPQHF. DNA of the CDR3: TGTGCCAGCACCCTGACTCGATTCGCGAGGAGCAATCAGCCCCAGCATTTT.

This clone was detected only once. The V and J genes are TRBV9 and TRBJ1-5; 10 bases are shared with TRBD1. The CDR3 length is 14 residues. Germline V gives CDR1 SGDLS, CDR2 YYNGEE. V gave up 4 bases and J gave up 6 bases; unmatched junction bases: 4. CDR3 nucleotides: TGTGCCAGCAGCAGACAGGGGGCCGGTCAGCCCCAGCATTTT. Encoded protein: CASSRQGAGQPQHF.

The chain is built from TRBV2 and TRBJ2-7; TRBD2 matches 10 bases. Trimming took 7 bases from V and 5 from J; bases not matched to a gene: 20. CDR1 is SNHLY, CDR2 FYNNEI, per germline. CDR3 size: 18 residues. CDR3 DNA sequence: TGTGCCAGCACTATGAACGCAATAAGGGCTAGCGGGAGTAACGAGCAGTACTTC. Amino acids: CASTMNAIRASGSNEQYF. Drawing the rest from reference TRBV2 and TRBJ2-7, the complete variable domain is EPEVTQTPSHQVTQMGQEVILRCVPISNHLYFYWYRQILGQKVEFLVSFYNNEISEKSEIFDDQFSVERPDGSNFTLKIRSTKLEDSAMYFCASTMNAIRASGSNEQYFGPGTRLTVT.

The rearrangement links TRBV7-2 to TRBJ2-7; the D gene is possibly TRBD2 (5 bases). CDR1 SGHTA and CDR2 FQGNSA come from the germline V gene. The V end was cut by 2 bases, the J end by 2 bases, with 13 bases between. The CDR3 spans 15 residues. CDR3 in DNA: TGTGCCAGCAGCTTACTGAGGGATCACCCCTACGAGCAGTACTTC. Translating it yields CASSLLRDHPYEQYF.

This clone was seen only once. The chain employs TRBV19 and TRBJ1-5, with 9 bases lining up with TRBD1. Germline trimming cut 3 bases from V and 6 bases from J; bases unmatched to any gene: 3. There are 14 residues in the CDR3. Germline V gives CDR1 LNHDA, CDR2 SQIVND (reference sequence). This chain's CDR3 is CASSITGGSQPQHF. CDR3 sequence (DNA): TGTGCCAGTAGTATTACAGGGGGCAGTCAGCCCCAGCATTTT.

V is TRBV30 and J is TRBJ2-2, with 9 positions matching TRBD1. The V and J ends lost 4 bases and 6 bases, in that order; junction bases with no gene match: 9. Germline V gene data show CDR1 as GTSNPN and CDR2 as SVGIG (reference sequence). This CDR3 spans 15 amino acids. The CDR3 reads CAWKQGASVAGELFF. The CDR3 DNA reads as TGTGCCTGGAAACAGGGGGCTTCTGTCGCCGGGGAGCTGTTTTTT. Full variable domain (rest looked up from reference TRBV30 and TRBJ2-2): SQTIHQWPATLVQPVGSPLSLECTVEGTSNPNLYWYRQAAGRGLQLLFYSVGIGQISSEVPQNLSASRPQDRQFILSSKKLLLSDSGFYLCAWKQGASVAGELFFGEGSRLTVL.

The chain couples TRBV29-1 to TRBJ1-2; 9 bases align to TRBD1. This CDR3 has 13 amino acids. V lost 6 bases and J lost 4; bases outside the gene matches: 6. The V gene's germline CDR1 is SQVTM and CDR2 ANQGSEA. The chain's CDR3 is CSVQTGGSYGYTF. The CDR3 region has the DNA TGCAGCGTCCAAACAGGGGGCTCCTATGGCTACACCTTC.

The chain recombines TRBV7-9 with TRBJ2-3, with 11 bases fitting TRBD2. With 5 bases clipped from V and 9 bases from J, the junction kept 7 bases outside the gene matches. CDR1 and CDR2 (germline): SEHNR, FQNEAQ (reference sequence). The CDR3 runs to 14 residues. CDR3 in DNA: TGTGCCAGCAGCGTTAGCGGGAGGGCCGAGACGCAGTATTTT. This gives the protein CASSVSGRAETQYF.

The V gene is TRBV12-2, the J gene TRBJ2-1; the table gives TRBD2 as D, unverified against the DNA. TRBV12-2 is labeled a pseudogene. This CDR3 region has 18 residues. CDR3 region: CASRLLAGGLIMRNEQFF. The CDR3 DNA sequence: TGTGCAAGTCGCTTACTGGCGGGAGGGCTAATTATGAGAAATGAGCAGTTCTTC.

The rearrangement uses TRBV7-9 and TRBJ2-7; 8 nucleotides agree with TRBD1. There are 11 residues in the CDR3. Germline V CDR1 and CDR2: SEHNR, FQNEAQ (reference sequence). The CDR3 sequence: CAGQAFSEQYF. CDR3 in DNA: TGTGCGGGACAGGCCTTTAGCGAGCAGTACTTC.

The V call is TRBV7-9, the J call TRBJ1-2; 8 nucleotides align to TRBD1. The germline gives CDR1 SEHNR, CDR2 FQNEAQ (reference sequence). The CDR3 contains 14 residues. With 5 bases clipped from V and 7 bases from J, the junction kept 9 bases outside the gene matches. CDR3 DNA sequence: TGTGCCAGCAGCGGGACAGGTGGTCTGAGTGGCTACACCTTC. It translates to CASSGTGGLSGYTF.

The chain recombines TRBV10-1 with TRBJ2-2; D is possibly TRBD1 (6 bases). CDR3 length: 16 amino acids. Looked up from germline, CDR1 is WNHNN and CDR2 is SYGVQD (reference sequence). V was cut by 0 bases and J by 0 bases, with 8 bases left in between. The CDR3 is CASSESGQSNTGELFF. CDR3 coding DNA: TGCGCCAGCAGTGAGTCCGGACAGTCGAACACCGGGGAGCTGTTTTTT.

This chain links TRBV10-3 with TRBJ1-2; 11 bases fit TRBD1. Germline values: CDR1 ENHRY, CDR2 SYGVKD. The CDR3 runs 15 residues. With V trimmed by 3 bases and J by 8 bases, 8 bases remained unmatched. The CDR3 loop is CAISEDSGQGVGYTF. The CDR3 bases are TGTGCCATCAGTGAAGATTCGGGACAGGGGGTCGGCTACACCTTC.

The V gene is TRBV19, the J gene TRBJ1-5, with D possibly matching TRBD1 (6 bases). The CDR3 is made up of 15 amino acids. The germline V gene has CDR1 LNHDA and CDR2 SQIVND (reference sequence). The V and J ends lost 6 bases and 1 base respectively, with 13 bases between them. The CDR3, as DNA: TGTGCCAGTAGCCCAGGGCAGGGGAGCAATCAGCCCCAGCATTTT. Amino acids: CASSPGQGSNQPQHF.

This clone was detected only once. The rearrangement uses TRBV4-3 and TRBJ2-1, with unresolved D. The CDR3 sequence is 16 residues long. Trimming stripped 0 bases from V and 2 bases from J, with 11 bases between. The germline gives CDR1 LGHNA, CDR2 YSLEER. The CDR3 DNA is TGCGCCAGCAGCCAAGACCCACAGCTGCCCTACAATGAGCAGTTCTTC. This translates into CASSQDPQLPYNEQFF.

This chain uses TRBV27 with TRBJ1-1; no reliable D call. Trimming took off 2 bases at V and 6 bases at J, with 10 bases between the two ends. Germline-derived CDR1 and CDR2 are MNHEY and SMNVEV (reference sequence). CDR3 length: 13 amino acids. The CDR3 DNA reads TGTGCCAGCAGTTTAACGGCAGGCGCTGAAGCTTTCTTT. Protein: CASSLTAGAEAFF.

The chain recombines TRBV10-3 with TRBJ1-4, with 9 bases aligning to TRBD1. This CDR3 is 16 amino acids long. V lost 11 bases to trimming and J lost 0 bases; unmatched junction nucleotides: 10. Germline V lookup: CDR1 ENHRY, CDR2 SYGVKD. CDR3 nucleotide sequence: TGTGCCTCCCGTCCGGGACAGGGTGCAACTAATGAAAAACTGTTTTTT. Its translation: CASRPGQGATNEKLFF.